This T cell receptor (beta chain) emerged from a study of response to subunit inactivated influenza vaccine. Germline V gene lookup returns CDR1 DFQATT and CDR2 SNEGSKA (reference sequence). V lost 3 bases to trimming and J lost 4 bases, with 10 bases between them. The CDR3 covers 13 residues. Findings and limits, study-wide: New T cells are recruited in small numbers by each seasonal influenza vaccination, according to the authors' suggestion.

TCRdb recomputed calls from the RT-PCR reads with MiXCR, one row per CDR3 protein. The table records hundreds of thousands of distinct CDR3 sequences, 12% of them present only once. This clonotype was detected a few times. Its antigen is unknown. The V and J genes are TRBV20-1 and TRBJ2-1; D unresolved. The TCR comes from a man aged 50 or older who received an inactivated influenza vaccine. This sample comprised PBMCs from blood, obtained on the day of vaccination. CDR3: CSASSNMYNEQFF. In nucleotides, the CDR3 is TGCAGTGCTAGTAGCAATATGTACAATGAGCAGTTCTTC.